This section outlines one T cell receptor (beta chain) sequence together with its context. This entry comes from a study of T cell changes during pregnancy in multiple sclerosis. Per germline, CDR1 SGHAT and CDR2 FQNNGV. Trimming stripped 5 bases from V and 7 bases from J, with 21 bases between. The length of the CDR3 is 15 residues. The table came from immunoSEQ multiplex PCR; TCRdb's copy has only in-frame clones and leaves some out. Of some 87,000 clones in the sample, 90% to 95% are singletons; the top ten hold around 1%. The source of this sequence is a female donor with multiple sclerosis, enrolled in a pregnancy study. The source was peripheral blood, collected in the second trimester of pregnancy. The rearrangement links TRBV11-2 to TRBJ2-7; perhaps TRBD2 as D (5 bases). DNA of the CDR3: TGTGCCAGCAGCCCCCACAACCATCCTGGGAGAGAGCAGTACTTC. This gives the protein CASSPHNHPGREQYF.